This T cell receptor (beta chain) was obtained from a study of Ad26.COV2.S vaccination and SARS-CoV-2 variants (dated by TCRdb to the early 2020s). For the study in its entirety: Vaccine-arm donors came from COV1001, a multicentre, randomized, double-blind, placebo-controlled phase I-IIa trial of Ad26.COV2.S in healthy adults. Ad26.COV2.S was administered intramuscularly at a dose of 5x10^10 or 1x10^11 viral particles, either as one shot or as two shots given 56 days apart. TCRbeta repertoire sequencing was used to assess the specificity and breadth of SARS-CoV-2-reactive T cell receptors after Ad26.COV2.S vaccination. The TCR-sequenced set comprised approximately 32 samples: some 19 Ad26.COV2.S vaccine recipients, 5 placebo recipients and 8 SARS-CoV-2 convalescent individuals. Participants in the trial were split at random into five groups of five each, receiving low-dose or high-dose Ad26.COV2.S once or twice, or else placebo on both occasions. Investigators remained blinded to trial group allocation during experiments and outcome assessment.

The immunoSEQ Assay was the method used to sequence TCRbeta CDR3 regions. After extraction, genomic DNA underwent amplification by bias-controlled multiplex PCR, followed by high-throughput sequencing. Per the source publication's procedure: To quantify the absolute abundance of each unique TCRbeta CDR3 region, sequences were collapsed and filtered. T cell fraction was estimated by normalizing TCRbeta template counts to usable DNA, which was measured by amplifying reference genes present in all nucleated cells. Repertoire TCRs were annotated as SARS-CoV-2-specific when V gene, CDR3 amino acid sequence and J gene were exactly matched to a known reactive TCR set. The reference SARS-CoV-2 TCR set was derived from MIRA and filtered for enrichment in COVID-19-positive ImmuneCODE repertoires, a step that removed public or cross-reactive TCRs. Using the MIRA antigens, annotated TCRs were further analysed by specific ORF or by position within an ORF. Depth was the summed frequency of annotated unique rearrangements, while breadth was defined as annotated unique rearrangements over total unique productive rearrangements. Two-sided Wilcoxon rank-sum tests were applied when comparing TCR breadth between groups. Sourced from immuneACCESS, this table was stored by TCRdb with only in-frame sequences that have V and J called. A share of the clones is absent; for the studies checked, an unresolved V gene accounts for under half, and the remainder has no known explanation. V, J and clone size were drawn from that table, and D and trimming were deduced from the DNA. In all, the sample holds about 350,000 clones, and about 85% of those were seen once. Roughly 3.1% of the sample comes from the top ten.

Overall study outcomes, separate from this receptor: After vaccination, substantial breadth of spike-specific CD8+ and CD4+ T cell responses was reported. According to the authors, total T cell responses may have been underestimated by the TCR breadth and depth analyses. The study was not powered to compare responses between vaccine doses or regimens. Ad26.COV2.S recipients had higher spike-specific TCR breadth than placebo recipients (P = 0.0014). Non-spike TCR breadth was comparable between vaccine and placebo recipients, consistent with the vaccine containing only spike.

There are 15 amino acids in the CDR3, from cysteine to phenylalanine inclusive. Only the CDR3 region is kept as DNA, spanning 45 bases read in frame from base 1. CDR1 and CDR2, looked up from the germline V gene (reference sequence), are GTSNPN and SVGIG. Cut back by 1 base and 1 base, the V and J ends lie 14 bases apart. A word on this clone: The antigen it recognizes is unknown. Base qualities are missing; no much larger clone stands one base away.

The treatment or condition tag for this specimen amounts to: 19 received Ad26.COV2.S at low or high dose, single or two shots; roughly five received placebo; per-sample allocation not given. Repertoires of vaccine and placebo recipients were sequenced from samples taken on day 63 after the first injection. Between 29 July and 7 August 2020, Cohort 1b enrolled about two dozen adults aged 18-55 years at one site in Boston, USA. Ad26.COV2.S was a replication-incompetent adenovirus type 26 vector expressing a prefusion-stabilized SARS-CoV-2 spike protein from the original Wuhan strain. The rearranged segments are TRBV30 and TRBJ2-7, and the D gene may be TRBD2, 7 bases matching. Sample: peripheral blood, taken in a trial of Ad26.COV2.S vaccine versus placebo. The TCR originated in a person aged 18-60 years who received the Ad26.COV2.S COVID-19 vaccine or a placebo. Here the CDR3 is given as CAWSEGAGASYEQYF. DNA sequence: TGTGCCTGGAGTGAAGGGGCGGGGGCATCCTACGAGCAGTACTTC.